This TCR beta chain was documented in a study of T cell repertoires in cytomegalovirus infection. MiXCR was run by TCRdb on the reads, yielding one entry per CDR3 protein. The repertoire holds 630,000 or so distinct CDR3 sequences, with approximately 24% as singletons. The specimen was CD8+ T cells from PBMCs. This receptor was obtained from a human donor in good health (CMV status not recorded). Some clones in this sample may be carry-over from other donors' samples.

CDR3 residues: CASTDRGRPGNTIYF. In DNA, the CDR3 is TGTGCCAGCACGGACAGGGGTAGACCTGGAAACACCATATATTTT. The chain couples TRBV25-1 to TRBJ1-3, with TRBD1 identical over 9 bases. V shed 7 bases and J 2 bases; nucleotides not matched to a gene: 6. This CDR3 has 15 residues. Germline V CDR1 and CDR2: MGHDK, SYGVNS.